Sequencing of this TCR beta chain was carried out in a study of tumor and adjacent non-tumor tissue in lung cancer. This sample's RNA came from whole unsorted tissue. Germline CDR1 reads SGHRS; CDR2 reads YFSETQ. The V gene end was trimmed by 0 bases and the J gene end by 10 bases; junction bases not matched to a gene: 14. CDR3 size: 17 residues. Three rounds of nested PCR, following a modified ARM-PCR protocol, produced the TCRbeta library. TCRdb re-analysed the multiplex PCR reads in MiXCR, keeping a single row per CDR3 protein. The data contain fewer than 100,000 distinct CDR3 sequences, 72% of them singletons.

V gene TRBV5-1 combines with J gene TRBJ2-2, with 8 bases matching TRBD2. Sequencing input: lung tumor tissue. This clonotype was obtained from a woman aged 40 to 49 with non-small cell lung cancer. The CDR3 loop is CASSLGYSGTGAAELFF. The CDR3 coding sequence is TGCGCCAGCAGCTTGGGCTATAGCGGGACCGGAGCCGCGGAGCTGTTTTTT.